The entry that follows covers one TCR beta chain sequence. This record belongs to a study of shared clonotypes between healthy human individuals. From CD4+ cells came CD45RA+ naive and CD45RA-negative memory subsets. Trimming stripped 8 bases from V and 6 bases from J, with 10 bases between. CDR3 size: 12 residues. The germline gives CDR1 WNHNN, CDR2 SYGVQD (reference sequence). Deep was the level at which the assay was run. In the original workflow: Sequence data from immunoSEQ were junction-only and lacked quality scores; consequently, filtering differed. TCRdb keeps only in-frame clones here, not all; method: immunoSEQ multiplex PCR. For V, J and clone size, that table is used; D and trimming come from the DNA. The table records fewer than 1.6 million clones, approximately 98.5% of them present only once.

The origin of this receptor is a man aged 25-45 years in good health. The rearrangement joins TRBV10-1 to TRBJ2-2; D not resolved. Sequenced sample: naive CD4+ T cells sorted from blood. Stated subset: CD45RA+ positively selected. The CDR3 DNA reads TGCGCCAGCCAGAATGCCGCCGGGGAGCTGTTTTTT. Its protein is CASQNAAGELFF.